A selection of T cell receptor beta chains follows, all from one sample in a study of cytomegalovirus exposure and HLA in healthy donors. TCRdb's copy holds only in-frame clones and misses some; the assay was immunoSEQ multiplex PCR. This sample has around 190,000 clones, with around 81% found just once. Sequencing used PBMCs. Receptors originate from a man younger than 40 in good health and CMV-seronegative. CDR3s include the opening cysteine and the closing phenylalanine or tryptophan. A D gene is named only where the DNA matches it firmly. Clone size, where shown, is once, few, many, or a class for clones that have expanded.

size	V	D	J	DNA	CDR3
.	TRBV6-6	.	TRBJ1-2	TGTGCCACCCGGGGGGTGGACTATGGCTACACCTTC	CATRGVDYGYTF
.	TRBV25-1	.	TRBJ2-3	TGTGCCAGCAGTCTCTACCACCAGTATTTT	CASSLYHQYF
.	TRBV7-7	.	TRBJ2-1	TGTGCTAGCAGCCCGCCCGTCCCGGGTGAGCAGTTCTTC	CASSPPVPGEQFF
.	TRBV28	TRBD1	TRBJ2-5	TGTGCCAGCAAGGGCTTGGACAGGGCTCAAGAGACCCAGTACTTC	CASKGLDRAQETQYF
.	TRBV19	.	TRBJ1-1	TGTGCCAGTAGACTGAATAGCATGAACACTGAAGCTTTCTTT	CASRLNSMNTEAFF
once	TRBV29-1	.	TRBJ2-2	TGCAGCGTTGTTAAACTTAACACCGGGGAGCTGTTTTTT	CSVVKLNTGELFF
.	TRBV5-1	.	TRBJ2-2	TGCGCCAGCAGCTCCGACAATACCGGGGAGCTGTTTTTT	CASSSDNTGELFF
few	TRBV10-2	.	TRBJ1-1	TGCGCCAGCAGCCCCATGGAGGGCTATGAAGCTTTCTTT	CASSPMEGYEAFF
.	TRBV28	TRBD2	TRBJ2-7	TGTGCCAGCAGCTCTCCGGGACTAGCGGGGGCCTACGAGCAGTACTTC	CASSSPGLAGAYEQYF
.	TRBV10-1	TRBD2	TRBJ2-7	TGCGCCAGCAGTGGGACTAGCGGGAGGGCCTGTGAGCAGTACTTC	CASSGTSGRACEQYF
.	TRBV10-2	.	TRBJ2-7	TGCGCCAGCAGTGGGGGCCAGAAATTCTACGAGCAGTACTTC	CASSGGQKFYEQYF
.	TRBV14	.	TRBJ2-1	TGTGCCAGCAGCCAAGAGGGTAGCCTACTATCGGGGCAGTTCTTC	CASSQEGSLLSGQFF
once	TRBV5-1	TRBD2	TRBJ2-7	TGCGCCAGCAGCGCGACTAGCGGTTCCTACGAGCAGTACTTC	CASSATSGSYEQYF
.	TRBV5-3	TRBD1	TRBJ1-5	TGTGCCAGAAGCTTGGGGACAGGGTGTCAGCCCCAGCATTTT	CARSLGTGCQPQHF
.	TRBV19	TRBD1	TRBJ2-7	TGTGCCAGTAGTAGGGGACAGGGAAGCGAGCAGTACTTC	CASSRGQGSEQYF
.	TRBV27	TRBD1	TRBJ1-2	TGTGCCAGCAGTTGGGGGACAGGGACGGGCTACACCTTC	CASSWGTGTGYTF
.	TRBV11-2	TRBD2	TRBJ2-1	TGTGCCAGCAGCTTAGATATAGGTAGCGGGAGTTACAATGAGCAGTTCTTC	CASSLDIGSGSYNEQFF
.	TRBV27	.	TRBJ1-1	TGTGCCAGCAGTTTATCCCCTTGGGAAGGGGCGGAAACTGAAGCTTTCTTT	CASSLSPWEGAETEAFF
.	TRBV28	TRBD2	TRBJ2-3	TGTGCCAGCAGTTTGCCCAGCGGGAGGGATACGCAGTATTTT	CASSLPSGRDTQYF